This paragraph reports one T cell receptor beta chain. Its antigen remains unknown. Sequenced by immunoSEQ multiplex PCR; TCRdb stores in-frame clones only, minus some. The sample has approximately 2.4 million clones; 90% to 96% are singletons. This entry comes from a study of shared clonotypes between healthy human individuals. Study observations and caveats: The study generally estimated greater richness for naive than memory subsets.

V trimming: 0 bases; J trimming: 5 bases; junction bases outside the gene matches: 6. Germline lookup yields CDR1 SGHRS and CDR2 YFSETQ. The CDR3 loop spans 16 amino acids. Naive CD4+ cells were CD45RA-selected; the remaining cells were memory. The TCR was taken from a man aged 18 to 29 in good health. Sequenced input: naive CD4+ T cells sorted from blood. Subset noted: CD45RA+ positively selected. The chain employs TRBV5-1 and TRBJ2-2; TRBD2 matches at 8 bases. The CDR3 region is CASSLVAGGETGELFF. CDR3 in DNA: TGCGCCAGCAGCTTGGTTGCGGGGGGTGAGACCGGGGAGCTGTTTTTT.